The TCR beta chain described here comes from a study of shared clonotypes between healthy human individuals (dated by TCRdb to the early 2020s). Broadly, across the study: Three men and two women, aged 18 to 49 years, made up the cohort. The study deeply sequenced blood TCR repertoires of roughly five healthy adults to estimate repertoire size and the extent of clonotype sharing between individuals. To increase sequencing depth and limit assay-specific biases, TCR repertoire library preparation and sequencing were carried out by different laboratories using diverse techniques. Per donor, leukapheresis produced somewhere between about 0.9 and 9.5 billion PBMCs. General study outcomes and caveats: Because the study included a small number of donors, the genetic and exposure-history diversity represented was limited. Based on pairwise subsampling, the degree of clonotype sharing among donors was expected to be affected by sequencing depth. Sampling was restricted to blood, and TCR repertoires in tissue are likely to differ from TCR repertoires in blood.

V is shortened by 4 bases, J by 4 bases, and the region joining them spans 13 bases. Reading from cysteine to phenylalanine, the CDR3 counts 15 amino acids. The sequence is cut down to CDR3 DNA, 45 bases in frame from base 1. The germline V gene supplies CDR1 ENHRY and CDR2 SYGVKD. TCR CDR3 regions were amplified from genomic DNA by multiplex PCR using the deep immunoSEQ assay. Extracted genomic DNA from each cell subset was spread evenly across all wells of several immunoSEQ 96-well plates, with each plate serving as a replicate. For unsorted PBMC, approximately 290 ng of genomic DNA, equivalent to 30,000 to 35,000 T cell genomes, went into each replicate PCR. Genomic DNA from unsorted PBMC was sequenced over ten immunoSEQ deep assay plates. Purified libraries were measured with a Qubit 3.0 fluorometer, size-checked on a Bioanalyzer 2100, and measured again with the KAPA Library Quantification kit. Every immunoSEQ 96-well plate was sequenced on a dedicated single-read 150-cycle Illumina NextSeq 550 flow cell. From the authors' description of their analysis: Because only junctional sequences without quality scores were contained in the immunoSEQ output, filtering matching that applied to full-length reads could not be performed. Sequences were annotated with PyIR, a Python wrapper for IgBLAST v1.9, and V/J genes and CDR3 were assigned using IMGT germline references. Reads were removed for weak V/J assignments (E-value above 1e-6), missing CDR3, stop codons, out-of-frame junctions, or ambiguous translated residues. V3J clonotypes were defined by identical inferred V gene, J gene, and CDR3 amino acid sequence. Percentage overlap between repertoires was computed as shared unique clonotypes divided by the size of the smaller repertoire. RTK rarefaction, the Chao1 estimator, and Recon v2.1 estimates of unobserved clonotypes were used to assess repertoire richness. TCRdb carries this immuneACCESS record with in-frame sequences only. Its versions omit some clonotypes, under half of them owing to an unresolved V gene in the studies checked, with the rest unexplained. The V and J calls and clone size come from that table; D and trimming were worked out from the DNA. The sample has roughly 500,000 clones on record, roughly 77% of them singletons. The ten most abundant clones make up approximately 13% of the sample.

The donors were healthy, HIV-negative adults who had no recently reported acute infections or vaccinations. Every donor was a Caucasian adult residing in Nashville, Tennessee, USA. For unsorted samples, some 90 million PBMCs were counted, and genomic DNA was extracted using the QIAamp DNA Blood Mini kit. Blood was obtained by leukapheresis, after which PBMCs were separated by Ficoll-Histopaque density gradient centrifugation and cryopreserved in liquid nitrogen vapor phase. Notes on this clone: Its antigen remains undetermined. The input lacks base qualities; no much larger clone sits a single base away.

The sample was PBMCs. The rearranged chain carries TRBV10-3 and TRBJ2-2, with TRBD1 perhaps the D gene, on 5 matching bases. This clonotype was obtained from a woman aged 40 to 50 in good health. Some clones in this sample may be carry-over from other donors' samples. The DNA sequence is TGTGCCATCAGTGTTAAGGGGTCGGGCACCGGGGAGCTGTTTTTT. It translates as CAISVKGSGTGELFF.